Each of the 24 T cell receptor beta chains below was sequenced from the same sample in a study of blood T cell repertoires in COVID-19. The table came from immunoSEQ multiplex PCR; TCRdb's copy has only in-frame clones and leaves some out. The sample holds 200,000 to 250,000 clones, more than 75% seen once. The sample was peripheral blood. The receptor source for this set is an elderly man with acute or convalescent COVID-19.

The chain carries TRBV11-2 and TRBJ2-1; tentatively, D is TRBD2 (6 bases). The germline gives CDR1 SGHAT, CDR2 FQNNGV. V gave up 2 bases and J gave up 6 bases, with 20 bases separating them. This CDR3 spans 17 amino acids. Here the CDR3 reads CASSLTLGERRANEQFF. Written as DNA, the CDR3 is TGTGCCAGCAGCTTAACTCTGGGGGAGCGGAGGGCCAATGAGCAGTTCTTC. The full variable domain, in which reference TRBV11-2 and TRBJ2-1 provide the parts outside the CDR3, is EAGVAQSPRYKIIEKRQSVAFWCNPISGHATLYWYQQILGQGPKLLIQFQNNGVVDDSQLPKDRFSAERLKGVDSTLKIQPAKLEDSAVYLCASSLTLGERRANEQFFGPGTRLTVL.

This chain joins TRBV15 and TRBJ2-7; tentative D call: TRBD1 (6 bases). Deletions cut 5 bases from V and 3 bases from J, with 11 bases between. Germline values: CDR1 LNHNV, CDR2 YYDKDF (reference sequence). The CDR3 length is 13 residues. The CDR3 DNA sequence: TGTGCCACCAGCGTAGGACAGCTCTACGAGCAGTACTTC. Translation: CATSVGQLYEQYF.

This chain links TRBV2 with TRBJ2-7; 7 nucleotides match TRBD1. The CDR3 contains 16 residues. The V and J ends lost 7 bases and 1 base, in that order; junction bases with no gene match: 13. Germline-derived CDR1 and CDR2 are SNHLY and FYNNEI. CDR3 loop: CASTLDRQGRSYEQYF. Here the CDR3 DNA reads TGTGCCAGCACGTTAGACCGACAGGGACGTTCCTACGAGCAGTACTTC.

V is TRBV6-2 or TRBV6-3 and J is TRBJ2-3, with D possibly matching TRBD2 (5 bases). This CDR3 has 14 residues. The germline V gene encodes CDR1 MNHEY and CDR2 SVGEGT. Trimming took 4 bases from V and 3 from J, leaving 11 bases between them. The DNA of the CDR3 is TGTGCCAGCAGTTCCGGGATTTTAACAGATACGCAGTATTTT. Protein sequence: CASSSGILTDTQYF.

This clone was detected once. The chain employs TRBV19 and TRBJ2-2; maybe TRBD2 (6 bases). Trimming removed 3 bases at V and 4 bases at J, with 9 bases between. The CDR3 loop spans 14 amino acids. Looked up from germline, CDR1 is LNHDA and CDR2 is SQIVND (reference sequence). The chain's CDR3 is CASSIIGGTGELFF. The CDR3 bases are TGTGCCAGTAGTATTATCGGGGGCACCGGGGAGCTGTTTTTT.

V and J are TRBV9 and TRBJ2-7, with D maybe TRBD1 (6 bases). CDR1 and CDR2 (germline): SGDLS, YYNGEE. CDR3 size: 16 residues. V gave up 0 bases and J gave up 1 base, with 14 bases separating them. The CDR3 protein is CASSVEGDTISYEQYF. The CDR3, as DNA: TGTGCCAGCAGCGTAGAGGGGGACACCATATCCTACGAGCAGTACTTC. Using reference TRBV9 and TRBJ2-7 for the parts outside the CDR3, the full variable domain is DSGVTQTPKHLITATGQRVTLRCSPRSGDLSVYWYQQSLDQGLQFLIQYYNGEERAKGNILERFSAQQFPDLHSELNLSSLELGDSALYFCASSVEGDTISYEQYFGPGTRLTVT.

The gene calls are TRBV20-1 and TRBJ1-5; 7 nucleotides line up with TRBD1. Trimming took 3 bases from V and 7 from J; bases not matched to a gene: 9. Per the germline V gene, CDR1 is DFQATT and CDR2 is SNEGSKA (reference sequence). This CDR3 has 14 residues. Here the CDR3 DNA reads TGCAGTGCTAGTCCACGACAGGGCACCCAGCCCCAGCATTTT. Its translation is CSASPRQGTQPQHF.

DNA for the CDR3: TGTGCCAGTAGTACCCCCCCAGGAAAACTGTTTTTT. As protein: CASSTPPGKLFF. The rearrangement uses TRBV19 and TRBJ1-4; D gene ambiguous. This CDR3 spans 12 amino acids. CDR1 LNHDA and CDR2 SQIVND come from the germline V gene (reference sequence). Between the trimmed V and J ends, which lost 4 bases and 10 bases, there was a span of 10 bases.

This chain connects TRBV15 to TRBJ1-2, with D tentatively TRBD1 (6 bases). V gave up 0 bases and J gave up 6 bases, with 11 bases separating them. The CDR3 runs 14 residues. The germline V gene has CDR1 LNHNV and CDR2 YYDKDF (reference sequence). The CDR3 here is CATSRDGRGDGYTF. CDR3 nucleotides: TGTGCCACCAGCAGAGATGGGAGGGGGGATGGCTACACCTTC.

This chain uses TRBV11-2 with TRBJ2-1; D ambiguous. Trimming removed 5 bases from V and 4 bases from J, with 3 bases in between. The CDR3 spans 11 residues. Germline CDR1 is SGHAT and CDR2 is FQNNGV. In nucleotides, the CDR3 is TGTGCCAGCAGCCAGTACAATGAGCAGTTCTTC. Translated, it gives CASSQYNEQFF.

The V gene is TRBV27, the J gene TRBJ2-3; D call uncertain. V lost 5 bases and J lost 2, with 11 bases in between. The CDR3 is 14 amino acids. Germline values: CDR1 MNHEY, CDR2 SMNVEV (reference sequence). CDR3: CASSISLFTDTQYF. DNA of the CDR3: TGTGCCAGCAGTATTAGCCTTTTCACAGATACGCAGTATTTT.

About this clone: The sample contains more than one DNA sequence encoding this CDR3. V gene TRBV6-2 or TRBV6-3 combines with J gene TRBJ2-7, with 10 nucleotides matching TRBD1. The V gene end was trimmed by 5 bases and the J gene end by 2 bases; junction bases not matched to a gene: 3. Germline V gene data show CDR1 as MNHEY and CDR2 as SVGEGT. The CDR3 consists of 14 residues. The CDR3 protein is CASSLTGGTYEQYF. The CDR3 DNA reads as TGTGCCAGCAGTCTGACAGGGGGCACCTACGAGCAGTACTTC.

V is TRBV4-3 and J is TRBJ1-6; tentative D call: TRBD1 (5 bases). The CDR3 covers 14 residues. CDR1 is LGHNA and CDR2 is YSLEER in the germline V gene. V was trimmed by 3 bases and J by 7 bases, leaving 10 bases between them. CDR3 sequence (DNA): TGCGCCAGCAGCCAGGAAGCAGGGAATTCACCCCTCCACTTT. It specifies CASSQEAGNSPLHF.

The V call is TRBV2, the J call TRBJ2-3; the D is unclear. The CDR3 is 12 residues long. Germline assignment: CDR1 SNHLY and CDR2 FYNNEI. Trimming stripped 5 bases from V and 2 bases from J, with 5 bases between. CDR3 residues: CASSLLTDTQYF. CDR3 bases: TGTGCCAGCAGTTTACTCACAGATACGCAGTATTTT.

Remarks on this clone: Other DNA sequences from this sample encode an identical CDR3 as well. Here the CDR3 DNA reads TGTGCCAGCAGTGAAGCTGGGGGGAGCAATCAGCCCCAGCATTTT. The encoded protein is CASSEAGGSNQPQHF. The V call is TRBV6-1, the J call TRBJ1-5; D is possibly TRBD1 (5 bases). The germline V and J ends were trimmed by 0 bases and 1 base, with 7 bases remaining between them. The CDR3 covers 15 residues. Germline V CDR1 and CDR2: MNHNS, SASEGT.

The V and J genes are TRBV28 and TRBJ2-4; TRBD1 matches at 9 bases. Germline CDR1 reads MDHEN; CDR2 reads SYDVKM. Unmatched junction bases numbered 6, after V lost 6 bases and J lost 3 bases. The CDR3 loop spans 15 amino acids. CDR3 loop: CASRAEGQGKNIQYF. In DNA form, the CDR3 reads TGTGCCAGCAGAGCCGAGGGACAGGGCAAAAACATTCAGTACTTC.

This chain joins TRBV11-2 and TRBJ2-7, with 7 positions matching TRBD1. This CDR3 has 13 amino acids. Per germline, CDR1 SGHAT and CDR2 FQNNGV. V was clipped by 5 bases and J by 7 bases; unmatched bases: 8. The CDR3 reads CASSPGQVEEQYF. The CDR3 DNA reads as TGTGCCAGCAGCCCCGGACAGGTTGAGGAGCAGTACTTC.

DNA for the CDR3: TGTGCCAGCAGTGGGGGGGCTGAAGCTTTCTTT. Translating it yields CASSGGAEAFF. The V and J genes are TRBV2 and TRBJ1-1; D might be TRBD1 (5 bases). The V gene lost 4 bases and the J gene lost 6 bases, with 6 bases spanning the gap. Germline assignment: CDR1 SNHLY and CDR2 FYNNEI. CDR3 length: 11 residues.

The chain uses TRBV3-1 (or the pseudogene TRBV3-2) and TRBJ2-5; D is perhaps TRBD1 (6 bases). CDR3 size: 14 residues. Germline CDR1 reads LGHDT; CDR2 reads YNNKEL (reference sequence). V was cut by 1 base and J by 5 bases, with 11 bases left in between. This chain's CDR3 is CASSQVSGQETQYF. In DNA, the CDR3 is TGTGCCAGCAGCCAAGTGAGCGGACAGGAGACCCAGTACTTC.

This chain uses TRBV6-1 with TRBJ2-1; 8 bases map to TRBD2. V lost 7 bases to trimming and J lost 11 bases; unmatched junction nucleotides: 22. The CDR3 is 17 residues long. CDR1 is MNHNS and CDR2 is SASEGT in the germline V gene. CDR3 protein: CASTEGLWSSGTRKQFF. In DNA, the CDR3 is TGTGCCAGCACTGAGGGGCTTTGGAGTAGCGGGACCCGCAAGCAGTTCTTC.

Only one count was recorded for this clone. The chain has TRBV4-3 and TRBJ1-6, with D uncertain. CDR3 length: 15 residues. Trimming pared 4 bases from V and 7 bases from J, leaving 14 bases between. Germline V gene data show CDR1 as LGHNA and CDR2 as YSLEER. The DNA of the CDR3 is TGCGCCAGCAGCCTTGAGGTTCGAGGGAATTCACCCCTCCACTTT. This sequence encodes CASSLEVRGNSPLHF.

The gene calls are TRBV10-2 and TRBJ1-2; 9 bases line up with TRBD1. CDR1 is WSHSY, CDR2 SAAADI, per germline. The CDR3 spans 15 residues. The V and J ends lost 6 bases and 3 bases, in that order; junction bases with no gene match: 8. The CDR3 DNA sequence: TGCGCCAGCAGGGACTCCGGGACAGGGTACTATGGCTACACCTTC. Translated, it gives CASRDSGTGYYGYTF.

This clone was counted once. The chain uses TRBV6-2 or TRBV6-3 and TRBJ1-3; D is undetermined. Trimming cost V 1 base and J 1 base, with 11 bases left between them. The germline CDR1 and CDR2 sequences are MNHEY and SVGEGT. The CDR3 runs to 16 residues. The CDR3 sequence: CASSYFMGSSGNTIYF. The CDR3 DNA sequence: TGTGCCAGCAGTTACTTTATGGGGAGTTCTGGAAACACCATATATTTT.

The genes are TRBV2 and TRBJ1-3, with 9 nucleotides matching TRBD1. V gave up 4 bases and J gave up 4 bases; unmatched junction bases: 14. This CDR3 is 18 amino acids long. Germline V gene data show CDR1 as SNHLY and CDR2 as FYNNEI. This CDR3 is CASSGLQGARNSGNTIYF. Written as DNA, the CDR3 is TGTGCCAGCAGTGGGCTACAGGGGGCGCGGAATTCAGGAAACACCATATATTTT.